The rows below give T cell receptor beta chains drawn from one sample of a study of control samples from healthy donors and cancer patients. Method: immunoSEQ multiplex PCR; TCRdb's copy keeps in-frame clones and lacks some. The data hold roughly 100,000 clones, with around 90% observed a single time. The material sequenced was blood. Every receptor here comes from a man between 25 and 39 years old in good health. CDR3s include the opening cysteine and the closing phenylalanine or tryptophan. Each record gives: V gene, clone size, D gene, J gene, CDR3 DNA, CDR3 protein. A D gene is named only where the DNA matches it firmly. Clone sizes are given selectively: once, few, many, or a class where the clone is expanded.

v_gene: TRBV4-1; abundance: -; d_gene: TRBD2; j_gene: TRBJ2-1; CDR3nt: TGCGCCAGCAGCCAAGAACCTAGCGGGATTCGCTATGAGCAGTTCTTC; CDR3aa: CASSQEPSGIRYEQFF
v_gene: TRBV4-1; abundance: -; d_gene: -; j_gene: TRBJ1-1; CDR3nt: TGCGCCAGCAGCCAAGTCACCGTGAACACTGAAGCTTTCTTT; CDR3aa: CASSQVTVNTEAFF
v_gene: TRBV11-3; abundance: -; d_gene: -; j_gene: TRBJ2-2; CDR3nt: TGTGCCAGCAGCCCCACAGGTCACACCGGGGAGCTGTTTTTT; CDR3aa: CASSPTGHTGELFF
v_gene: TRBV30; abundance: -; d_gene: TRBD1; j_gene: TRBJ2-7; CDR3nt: TGTGCCCTACGACAGGGAATATACGAGCAGTACTTC; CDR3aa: CALRQGIYEQYF
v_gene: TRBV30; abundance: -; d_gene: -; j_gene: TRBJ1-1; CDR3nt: TGTGCCTGGAGTCTGGACTCTGAAGCTTTCTTT; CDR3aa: CAWSLDSEAFF
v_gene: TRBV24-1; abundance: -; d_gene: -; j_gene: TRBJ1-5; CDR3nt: TGTGCCACCAGTGAGTCGGGGTTACAGCCCCAGCATTTT; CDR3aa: CATSESGLQPQHF
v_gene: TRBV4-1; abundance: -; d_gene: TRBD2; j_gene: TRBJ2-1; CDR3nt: TGCGCCAGCAGCCAACAGGACCCGCGACTAGCGGGACTAAGCTCCTACAATGAGCAGTTCTTC; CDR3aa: CASSQQDPRLAGLSSYNEQFF
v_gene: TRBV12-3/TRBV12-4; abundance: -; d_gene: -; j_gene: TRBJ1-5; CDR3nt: TGTGCCAGCAGTGCAAACACAGGACAGCCCCAGCATTTT; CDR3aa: CASSANTGQPQHF
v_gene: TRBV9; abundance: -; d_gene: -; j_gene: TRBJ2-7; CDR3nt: TGTGCCAGCAGCGTAGGCACTAGCTACGAGCAGTACTTC; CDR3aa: CASSVGTSYEQYF
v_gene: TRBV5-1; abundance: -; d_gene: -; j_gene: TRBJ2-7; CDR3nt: TGCGCCAGCAGCTTGGAGCTCGGAGAGCAGTACTTC; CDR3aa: CASSLELGEQYF
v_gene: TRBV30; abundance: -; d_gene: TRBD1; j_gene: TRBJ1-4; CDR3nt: TGTGCCTGGAGTGGACAGGGGGCGGCTAATGAAAAACTGTTTTTT; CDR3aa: CAWSGQGAANEKLFF
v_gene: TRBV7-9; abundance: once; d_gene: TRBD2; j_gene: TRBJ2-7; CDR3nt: TGTGCCACCGAGACTAGCGGGACCTCCTACGAGCAGTACTTC; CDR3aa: CATETSGTSYEQYF
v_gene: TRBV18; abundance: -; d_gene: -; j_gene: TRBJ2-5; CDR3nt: TGTGCCAGCTCACTCGCGGTTCAAGAGACCCAGTACTTC; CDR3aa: CASSLAVQETQYF
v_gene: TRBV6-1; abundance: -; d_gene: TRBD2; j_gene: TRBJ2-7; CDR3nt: TGTGCCAGCAGTGACAGACTAGCGCGGCCCTACGAGCAGTACTTC; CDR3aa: CASSDRLARPYEQYF
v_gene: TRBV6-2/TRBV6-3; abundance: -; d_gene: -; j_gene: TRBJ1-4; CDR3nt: TGTGCCAGCAGTTTCGGGTACATCACAACTAATGAAAAACTGTTTTTT; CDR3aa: CASSFGYITTNEKLFF
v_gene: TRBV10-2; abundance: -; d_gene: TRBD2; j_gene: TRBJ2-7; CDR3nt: TGCGCCAGCAGTGAGTCGGGCGGGAGGAACTACGAGCAGTACTTC; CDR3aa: CASSESGGRNYEQYF
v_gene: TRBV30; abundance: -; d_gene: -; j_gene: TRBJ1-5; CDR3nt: TGTGCCTGGAGTAGTAACTGGAACAATCAGCCCCAGCATTTT; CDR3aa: CAWSSNWNNQPQHF
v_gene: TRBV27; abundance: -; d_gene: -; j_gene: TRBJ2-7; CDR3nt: TGTGCCAGCAGTTTATCGTTCGGGGTGGTCTACGAGCAGTACTTC; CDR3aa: CASSLSFGVVYEQYF
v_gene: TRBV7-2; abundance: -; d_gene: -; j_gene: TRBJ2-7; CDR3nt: TGTGCCAGCAGCTTAGCCTCGCCTAGCGTCGGCGAGCAGTACTTC; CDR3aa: CASSLASPSVGEQYF
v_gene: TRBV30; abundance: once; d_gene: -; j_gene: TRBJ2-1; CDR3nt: TGTGCCCGAAGCAGAGGGTCGAGCTCCTACAATGAGCAGTTCTTC; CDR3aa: CARSRGSSSYNEQFF
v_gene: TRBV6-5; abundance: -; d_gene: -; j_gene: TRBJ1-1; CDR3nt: TGTGCCAGCAGTTACATGAAGGGACCGAGTGACGCTTTCTTT; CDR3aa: CASSYMKGPSDAFF
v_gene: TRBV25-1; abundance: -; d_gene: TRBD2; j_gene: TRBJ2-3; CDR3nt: TGTGCCAGCAGTAACCGACTAGCGGGAGGGCCTGGAGATACGCAGTATTTT; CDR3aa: CASSNRLAGGPGDTQYF
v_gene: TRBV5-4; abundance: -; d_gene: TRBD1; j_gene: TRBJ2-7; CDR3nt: TGTGCCAGCAGCGCCGGACAGGCAAGCTCCTACGAGCAGTACTTC; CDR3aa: CASSAGQASSYEQYF
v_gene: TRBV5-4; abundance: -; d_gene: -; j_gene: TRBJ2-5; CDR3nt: TGTGCCAGCAGCTTGGCCGCGGGCCAAGAGACCCAGTACTTC; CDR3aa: CASSLAAGQETQYF
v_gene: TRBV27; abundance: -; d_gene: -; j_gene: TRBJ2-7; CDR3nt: TGTGCCAGCAGGTCCCTACAGGGAAGCGAGCAGTACTTC; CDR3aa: CASRSLQGSEQYF
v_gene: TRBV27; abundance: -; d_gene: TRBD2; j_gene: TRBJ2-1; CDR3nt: TGTGCCAGCAGTAACGGACTAGCGGGAGGGCCTAGTGAGCAGTTCTTC; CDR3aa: CASSNGLAGGPSEQFF
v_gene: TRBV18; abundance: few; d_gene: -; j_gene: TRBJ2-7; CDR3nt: TGTGCCAGCTCACCGGGGTCCGGATACGAGCAGTACTTC; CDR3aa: CASSPGSGYEQYF
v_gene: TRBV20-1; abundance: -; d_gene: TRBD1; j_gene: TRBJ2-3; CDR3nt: TGCAGTGCTAGTCCCGGACAGGGAGAAGATACGCAGTATTTT; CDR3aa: CSASPGQGEDTQYF
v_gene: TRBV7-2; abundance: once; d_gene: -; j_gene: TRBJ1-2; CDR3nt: TGTGCCAGCAGTTCTGACAGCGCTAACTATGGCTACACCTTC; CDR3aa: CASSSDSANYGYTF
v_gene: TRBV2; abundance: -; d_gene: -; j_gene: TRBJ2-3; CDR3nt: TGTGCCGGCCGGGCTAGCACAGATACGCAGTATTTT; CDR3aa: CAGRASTDTQYF
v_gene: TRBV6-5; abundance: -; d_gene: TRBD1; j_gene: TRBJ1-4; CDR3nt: TGTGCCAGCAGTTCGGACAGGGGGCATGAAAAACTGTTTTTT; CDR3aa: CASSSDRGHEKLFF
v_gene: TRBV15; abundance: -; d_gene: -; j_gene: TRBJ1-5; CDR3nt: TGTGCCACCAGCAGGCCGACAGGCTTTAAGCACAATCAGCCCCAGCATTTT; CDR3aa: CATSRPTGFKHNQPQHF
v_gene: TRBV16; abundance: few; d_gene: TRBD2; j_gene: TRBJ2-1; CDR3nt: TGTGCCAGCACCGGACTAGCGGGCGGGGATAACAATGAGCAGTTCTTC; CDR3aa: CASTGLAGGDNNEQFF
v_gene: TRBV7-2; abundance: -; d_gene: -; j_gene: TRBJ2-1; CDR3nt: TGTGCCAGCAGCTGGGGAGCGACCCATAACTCCTACAATGAGCAGTTCTTC; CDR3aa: CASSWGATHNSYNEQFF
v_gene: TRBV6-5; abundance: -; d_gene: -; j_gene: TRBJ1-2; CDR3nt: TGTGCCAGCAGTCCCCCGTTCCAGGGGGGCTACACCTTC; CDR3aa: CASSPPFQGGYTF